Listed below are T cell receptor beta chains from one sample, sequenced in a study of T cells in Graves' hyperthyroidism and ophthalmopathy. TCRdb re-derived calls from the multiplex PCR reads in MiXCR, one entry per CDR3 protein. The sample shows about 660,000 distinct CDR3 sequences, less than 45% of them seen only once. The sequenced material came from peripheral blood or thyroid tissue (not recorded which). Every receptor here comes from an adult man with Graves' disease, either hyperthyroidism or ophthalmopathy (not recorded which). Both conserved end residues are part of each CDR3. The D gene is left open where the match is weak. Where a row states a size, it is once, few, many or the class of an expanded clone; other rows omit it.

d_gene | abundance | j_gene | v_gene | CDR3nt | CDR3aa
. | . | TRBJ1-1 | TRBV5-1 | TGCGCCAGCAGCTTGGGGACAGTCCGAATGACGAACACTGAAGCTTTCTTT | CASSLGTVRMTNTEAFF
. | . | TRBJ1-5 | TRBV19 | TGTGCCAGTAGTGTGCCCGGCCAGGATCAGCCCCAGCATTTT | CASSVPGQDQPQHF
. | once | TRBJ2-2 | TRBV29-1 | TGCAGCGTCGGCGGGCCGTCGGATTCGAACACCGGGGAGCTGTTTTTT | CSVGGPSDSNTGELFF
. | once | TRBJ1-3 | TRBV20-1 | TGCAGTGCCAGCAGAAGCTCTGGAAACACCATATATTTT | CSASRSSGNTIYF
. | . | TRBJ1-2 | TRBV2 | TGTGCCAGCAGTGTCCTGGGCAGGAACTATGGCTACACCTTC | CASSVLGRNYGYTF
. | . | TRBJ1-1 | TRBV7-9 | TGTGCCAGCAGCCAAGATAATGGTGGGCACACTGAAGCTTTCTTT | CASSQDNGGHTEAFF
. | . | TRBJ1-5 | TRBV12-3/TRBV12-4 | TGTGCCAGCACCCTAGGCGCAGGGATGAATCAGCCCCAGCATTTT | CASTLGAGMNQPQHF
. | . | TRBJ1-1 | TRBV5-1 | TGCGCCAGCAGCTTGGACGATAGAGACTCCAGCACTGAAGCTTTCTTT | CASSLDDRDSSTEAFF
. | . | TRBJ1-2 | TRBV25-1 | TGTGCCAGCAGTGTAGGCGGACGCCTCTATGGCTACACCTTC | CASSVGGRLYGYTF
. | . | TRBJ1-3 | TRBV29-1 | TGCAGCGTTGCAGGGACTCTAAACACCATATATTTT | CSVAGTLNTIYF
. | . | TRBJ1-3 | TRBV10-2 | TGCGCCAGTTCAAGGGCAAATTTAAACTCTGGAAACACCATATATTTT | CASSRANLNSGNTIYF
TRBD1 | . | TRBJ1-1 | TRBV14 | TGTGCCAGCAGCTCCCCCCGACAGGGGAACACTGAAGCTTTCTTT | CASSSPRQGNTEAFF
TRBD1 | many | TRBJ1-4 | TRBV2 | TGTGCCAGCAAGCTGGACAGGTCTAATGAAAAACTGTTTTTT | CASKLDRSNEKLFF
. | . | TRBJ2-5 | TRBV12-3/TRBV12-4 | TGTGCCAGCAGCCAAGAAGCAGGACTGGGAGAGACCCAGTACTTC | CASSQEAGLGETQYF
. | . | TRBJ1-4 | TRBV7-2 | TGTGCCAGCAGCTCCTTAACAGGGACTGAAAAACTGTTTTTT | CASSSLTGTEKLFF
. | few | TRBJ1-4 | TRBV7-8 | TGTGCCAGCAGCCCCGGGACGGTCGTTAATGAAAAACTGTTTTTT | CASSPGTVVNEKLFF
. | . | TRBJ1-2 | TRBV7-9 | TGTGCCAGCAGTGCTCAAGGGGGGGGCGCGTTCGACTATGGCTACACCTTC | CASSAQGGGAFDYGYTF
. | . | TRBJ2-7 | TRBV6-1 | TGTGCCAGCAGGGGCGACCCTATGGTGGACGAGCAGTACTTC | CASRGDPMVDEQYF
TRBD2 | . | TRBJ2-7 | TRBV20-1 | TGCAGTGCTAGAGCCGCGGGAGCCACCTACGAGCAGTACTTC | CSARAAGATYEQYF
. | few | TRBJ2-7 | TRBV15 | TGTGCCACCAGCAGAGATTTAATCGGGGGGCGAGGGCAGTACTTC | CATSRDLIGGRGQYF
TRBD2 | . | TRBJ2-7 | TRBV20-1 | TGCAGTGCTATTTGGGGACTAGCGGGAGCCTACGAGCAGTACTTC | CSAIWGLAGAYEQYF
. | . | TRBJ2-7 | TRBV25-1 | TGTGCCAGCAGTAGAGGAAAGGGGGAGCAGTACTTC | CASSRGKGEQYF
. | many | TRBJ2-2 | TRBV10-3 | TGTGCCATCACAAAGCGGTTGAACACCGGGGAGCTGTTTTTT | CAITKRLNTGELFF
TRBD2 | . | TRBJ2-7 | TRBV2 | TGTGCCAGCAGTTCGCCGGGACTAGCGGGGGCCTACTTC | CASSSPGLAGAYF
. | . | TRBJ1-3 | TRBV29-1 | TGCAGCGTTGCGCCGGGGGGCGCTGGAAACACCATATATTTT | CSVAPGGAGNTIYF
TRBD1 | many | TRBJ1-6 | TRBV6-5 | TGTGCCAGCAGCAACAGGGGGCCTGGATCACCCCTCCACTTT | CASSNRGPGSPLHF
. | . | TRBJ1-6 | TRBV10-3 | TGTGCCATCAGAGGGGGGGGTTCAGGTTCACCCCTCCACTTT | CAIRGGGSGSPLHF
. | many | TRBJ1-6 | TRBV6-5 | TGTGCCAGCAGTTACGTGACCGGGGTAGATTCACCCCTCCACTTT | CASSYVTGVDSPLHF
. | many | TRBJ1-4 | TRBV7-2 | TGTGCCAGCAGCTTGTCCACACAGGATGAAAAACTGTTTTTT | CASSLSTQDEKLFF
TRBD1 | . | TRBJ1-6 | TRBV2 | TGTGCCAGCAGTTTGGCGGGACAGTTTTCACCCCTCCACTTT | CASSLAGQFSPLHF
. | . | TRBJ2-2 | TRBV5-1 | TGCGCCAGCAGGCCACAGTTCCCCGGGGAGCTGTTTTTT | CASRPQFPGELFF
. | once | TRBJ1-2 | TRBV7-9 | TGTGCCAGCAGCTTCAGCAGGGGCGCGACCTATGGCTACACCTTC | CASSFSRGATYGYTF
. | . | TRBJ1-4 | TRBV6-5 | TGTGCCAGCAGTTTCCGGGACCCGAATGAAAAACTGTTTTTT | CASSFRDPNEKLFF
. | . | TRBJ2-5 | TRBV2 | TGTGCCTGGAGTGAAGGGGGTGATTACTTC | CAWSEGGDYF
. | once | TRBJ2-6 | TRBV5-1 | TGCGCCAGCAGCTTGGGGAGGGCCGGGGCCAACGTCCTGACTTTC | CASSLGRAGANVLTF
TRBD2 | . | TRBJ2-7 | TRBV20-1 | TGCGGTGCCCAGGGACTAGCGGGCAACTCCTACGAGCAGTACTTC | CGAQGLAGNSYEQYF
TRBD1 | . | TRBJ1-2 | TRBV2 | TGTGCCAGCAGGAAAAGACAGGGCAACTATGGCTACACCTTC | CASRKRQGNYGYTF
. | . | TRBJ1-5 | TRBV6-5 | TGTGCCAGCAGTGAAGCTAGCGGGGGGTATCAGCCCCAGCATTTT | CASSEASGGYQPQHF
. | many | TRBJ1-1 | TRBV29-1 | TGCAGCGTTGACAGTTCGAACACTGAAGCTTTCTTT | CSVDSSNTEAFF
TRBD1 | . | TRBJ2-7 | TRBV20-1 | TGCAGTGCTAGAGTGGGGACAGGGTTGGCGTACTTC | CSARVGTGLAYF
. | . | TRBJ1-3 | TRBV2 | TGTGCCAGCAGCCCTGACACCATATATTTT | CASSPDTIYF
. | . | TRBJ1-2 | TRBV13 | TGTGCCAGCAGCTCACAACAGGGTTTTTATGGCTACACCTTC | CASSSQQGFYGYTF
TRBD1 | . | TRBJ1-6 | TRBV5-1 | TGCGCCAGCAGCCACCGGGACAGCTCCTATAATTCACCCCTCCACTTT | CASSHRDSSYNSPLHF
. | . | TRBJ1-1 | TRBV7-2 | TGTGCCAGTTACACGAACACTGAAGCTTTCTTT | CASYTNTEAFF
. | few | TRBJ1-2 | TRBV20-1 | TGCAGTGCCCGTCGGACAGCCGATTTCTATGGCTACACCTTC | CSARRTADFYGYTF
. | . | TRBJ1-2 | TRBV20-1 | TGCAGTGCTAGGCCGCTACAGGGCCTCGGGGGCTACACCTTC | CSARPLQGLGGYTF
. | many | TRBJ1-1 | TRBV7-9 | TGTGCCAGCAGTTACAGGGCCTTGAACACTGAAGCTTTCTTT | CASSYRALNTEAFF
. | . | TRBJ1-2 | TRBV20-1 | TGCAGTGCTAGCGCCGGGACTAGCGGCTACACCTTC | CSASAGTSGYTF
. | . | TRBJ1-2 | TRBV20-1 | TGCAGTGCTAGAGATGCGGGGAACGGCTACACCTTC | CSARDAGNGYTF
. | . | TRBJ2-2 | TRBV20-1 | TGCAGTGCCAGTTCACCGTACGACAGCAAAGGGACGCCCTCCGGGGAGCTGTTTTTT | CSASSPYDSKGTPSGELFF
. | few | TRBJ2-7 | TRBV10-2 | TGCGCCAGCAGCTTGACGTTTCAAGAGGGCAGGGCCTACGAGCAGTACTTC | CASSLTFQEGRAYEQYF